The clone carrying this T cell receptor beta chain came up many times. Time point denoted: blood at routine non-recurrence follow-up after resection. Material for sequencing was whole RNA from tumor, nontumor lung or frozen PBMC, left unsorted. The study tagged each TCR cDNA molecule with a unique molecular identifier. MiXCR, run by TCRdb on the 5' RACE reads, gives a single entry per CDR3 protein. The profile covers 110,000 or so distinct CDR3 sequences, with 10% to 13% appearing a single time and around 24% taken by the ten largest. This CDR3 is 11 amino acids long. V gave up 3 bases and J gave up 5 bases, with 5 bases separating them. CDR1 is DFQATT, CDR2 SNEGSKA, per germline (reference sequence). This entry is derived from a study of spatial heterogeneity in lung cancer.

This chain uses TRBV20-1 with TRBJ2-4; D not certain. This receptor was identified in a female donor with early-stage non-small cell lung cancer. This specimen was PBMCs, taken at follow-up. DNA of the CDR3: TGCAGTGCTAGCCAGGAAAACATTCAGTACTTC. It is translated as CSASQENIQYF.